This TCR beta chain is drawn from a study of cytomegalovirus exposure and HLA in healthy donors. Primers: 60 Vbeta forward and 13 Jbeta reverse. The protocol was immunoSEQ multiplex PCR, while the TCRdb copy is restricted to in-frame clones and leaves out a portion. The sample lists 150,000 to 200,000 clones; about 90% were seen once. After removal of 6 bases from V and 1 base from J, the junction contained 10 bases not matched to a gene. This CDR3 contains 15 residues. The germline gives CDR1 SQVTM, CDR2 ANQGSEA. The sample taken for sequencing was PBMCs. The rearrangement joins TRBV29-1 to TRBJ1-1; 8 nucleotides match TRBD1. This clonotype was sampled from a girl under three years old in good health and CMV-seronegative. This CDR3 is CSVDRGVRRNTEAFF. CDR3 sequence (DNA): TGCAGCGTCGACAGGGGTGTGCGTCGGAACACTGAAGCTTTCTTT.